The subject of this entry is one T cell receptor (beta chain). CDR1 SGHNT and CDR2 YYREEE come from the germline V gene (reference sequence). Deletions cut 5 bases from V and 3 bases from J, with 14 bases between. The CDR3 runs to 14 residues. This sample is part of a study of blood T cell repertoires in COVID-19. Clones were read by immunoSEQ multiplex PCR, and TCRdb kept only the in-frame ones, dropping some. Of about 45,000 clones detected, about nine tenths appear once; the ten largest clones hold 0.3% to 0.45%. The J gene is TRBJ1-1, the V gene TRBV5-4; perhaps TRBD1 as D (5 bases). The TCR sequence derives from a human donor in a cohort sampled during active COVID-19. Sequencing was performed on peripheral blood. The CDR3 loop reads CASRIDSTYTEAFF. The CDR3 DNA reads TGTGCCAGCAGAATCGACAGTACCTACACTGAAGCTTTCTTT.